One and the same sample provided the 32 T cell receptor beta chains below, sequenced in a study of blood T cell repertoires in COVID-19. TCRdb keeps only in-frame clones here, not all; method: immunoSEQ multiplex PCR. This table has about 50,000 clones, 70% to 85% appearing once. Sequencing used PBMCs or T cells enriched from blood (not recorded which). Receptors were obtained from a woman aged 50 to 65 with acute COVID-19.

The rearrangement joins TRBV28 to TRBJ1-2, with D possibly TRBD1 on 6 matching bases. Trimming shortened V by 6 bases and J by 4 bases, and 21 bases separated the two germline ends. Germline V CDR1 and CDR2: MDHEN, SYDVKM. The CDR3 runs to 16 residues. CDR3 bases: TGTGCCAGCAGCTATATCTCCGGACAGCCCTTCTATGGCTACACCTTC. It codes for CASSYISGQPFYGYTF.

This CDR3 is CASSRQGGNEQYF. Here the CDR3 DNA reads TGTGCCAGCAGTAGACAGGGGGGAAACGAGCAGTACTTC. The gene calls are TRBV6-5 and TRBJ2-7, with 9 nucleotides matching TRBD1. The CDR3 covers 13 residues. CDR1 and CDR2 (germline): MNHEY, SVGAGI. The V segment lost 5 bases and the J segment 5 bases; nucleotides outside the gene matches: 4.

V usage is TRBV29-1 and J usage is TRBJ2-5; TRBD2 aligns across 11 bases. Germline V gene data show CDR1 as SQVTM and CDR2 as ANQGSEA. The CDR3 covers 13 residues. With 7 bases clipped from V and 5 bases from J, the junction kept 6 bases outside the gene matches. DNA for the CDR3: TGCAGCGCATTAGCGGGGGGGATGGAGACCCAGTACTTC. This codes for CSALAGGMETQYF.

The CDR3 protein is CAWRWRGQSYEQYF. CDR3 sequence (DNA): TGTGCCTGGAGGTGGAGGGGGCAGTCCTACGAGCAGTACTTC. The chain combines TRBV30 with TRBJ2-7; D is perhaps TRBD1 (7 bases). Between the trimmed V and J ends, which lost 3 bases and 1 base, there was a span of 13 bases. The CDR3 loop spans 14 amino acids. Germline V gives CDR1 GTSNPN, CDR2 SVGIG (reference sequence).

This chain joins TRBV4-1 and TRBJ2-7, with unresolved D. The CDR3 contains 14 residues. Trimming removed 0 bases at V and 3 bases at J, with 9 bases between. The germline CDR1 and CDR2 sequences are MGHRA and YSYEKL. The CDR3, as DNA: TGCGCCAGCAGCCAAGATATCGGGTTCTACGAGCAGTACTTC. This codes for CASSQDIGFYEQYF.

V gene TRBV5-1 combines with J gene TRBJ1-1, with D tentatively TRBD1 (6 bases). The CDR3 covers 15 residues. Per germline, CDR1 SGHRS and CDR2 YFSETQ. V was pared by 5 bases and J by 1 base, with 15 bases between. CDR3 DNA sequence: TGCGCCAGCAGAACCCAACCGGGACAGAACACTGAAGCTTTCTTT. Amino acid sequence: CASRTQPGQNTEAFF.

This clone appeared a few times. V is TRBV27 and J is TRBJ2-5; 8 bases match TRBD1. The trim removed 5 bases at V and 0 bases at J, leaving 8 bases unmatched. The CDR3 has 16 residues. CDR1 and CDR2 (germline): MNHEY, SMNVEV (reference sequence). CDR3 in amino acids: CASSPTDRVYQETQYF. CDR3 coding DNA: TGTGCCAGCAGTCCAACGGACAGGGTGTACCAAGAGACCCAGTACTTC.

V is TRBV28 and J is TRBJ1-1, with D possibly TRBD1 on 5 matching bases. Germline V gene data show CDR1 as MDHEN and CDR2 as SYDVKM. The CDR3 has 14 residues. V dropped 7 bases and J dropped 1 base, with 13 bases sitting between them. The chain's CDR3 is CASTTQGGNTEAFF. The CDR3 region has the DNA TGTGCCAGCACCACTCAGGGTGGGAACACTGAAGCTTTCTTT.

In the case of this clone: Other DNA sequences in this specimen translate into the identical CDR3. The rearrangement links TRBV5-1 to TRBJ1-6; 9 bases map to TRBD1. V was pared by 3 bases and J by 7 bases, with 2 bases of the junction left unmatched. In germline, CDR1 is SGHRS, CDR2 YFSETQ. This CDR3 is built from 14 residues. CDR3 bases: TGCGCCAGCAGCTCGGACAGGGGAAATTCACCCCTCCACTTT. Translated, it gives CASSSDRGNSPLHF.

This clone turned up a few times. This chain links TRBV5-4 with TRBJ2-3; 9 bases are a match to TRBD2. CDR1 is SGHNT, CDR2 YYREEE, per germline (reference sequence). The trim removed 2 bases at V and 3 bases at J, leaving 4 bases unmatched. The CDR3 runs 15 residues. DNA for the CDR3: TGTGCCAGCAGCTTCGGCGCGGGGGGGACAGATACGCAGTATTTT. Protein product: CASSFGAGGTDTQYF.

The genes are TRBV7-9 and TRBJ2-7, with D possibly matching TRBD2 (5 bases). The CDR3 spans 14 residues. V was trimmed by 5 bases and J by 2 bases, leaving 13 bases between them. Germline V gene sequence: CDR1 SEHNR, CDR2 FQNEAQ (reference sequence). CDR3: CASSANGIPYEQYF. CDR3 DNA: TGTGCCAGCAGCGCAAACGGGATACCCTACGAGCAGTACTTC.

The J gene is TRBJ2-3, the V gene TRBV29-1, with 9 bases fitting TRBD2. Germline V lookup: CDR1 SQVTM, CDR2 ANQGSEA. The V gene end was trimmed by 4 bases and the J gene end by 1 base; junction bases not matched to a gene: 6. The CDR3 runs to 15 residues. This CDR3 reads CSVAERGAGTDTQYF. In nucleotides, the CDR3 is TGCAGCGTTGCTGAGCGGGGGGCCGGCACAGATACGCAGTATTTT.

V usage is TRBV14 and J usage is TRBJ1-1; maybe TRBD1 (6 bases). Germline CDR1 and CDR2: SGHDN and FVKESK. V dropped 6 bases and J dropped 1 base, with 12 bases sitting between them. The length of the CDR3 is 14 residues. The CDR3 loop reads CASRAGVRNTEAFF. Written as DNA, the CDR3 is TGTGCCAGCAGAGCAGGGGTGAGGAACACTGAAGCTTTCTTT.

CDR3 sequence reads: CASSLWADSNQPQHF. CDR3 sequence (DNA): TGTGCCAGCAGCTTGTGGGCAGATAGCAATCAGCCCCAGCATTTT. V and J are TRBV5-8 and TRBJ1-5; D ambiguous. This CDR3 comprises 15 residues. V lost 1 base and J 0 bases, leaving 8 bases between the germline ends. The germline CDR1 and CDR2 sequences are SGHTS and YDEGEE.

V and J are TRBV6-6 and TRBJ1-3, with no clear D. Trimming removed 9 bases from V and 6 bases from J, with 12 bases in between. CDR1 MNHNY and CDR2 SVGAGI come from the germline V gene (reference sequence). This CDR3 contains 12 residues. For the CDR3, the DNA is TGTGCCAGTGGGCCGCCCAAAAACACCATATATTTT. The encoded protein is CASGPPKNTIYF.

This rearrangement joins TRBV6-5 to TRBJ2-2; D not resolved. CDR1 is MNHEY and CDR2 is SVGAGI in the germline V gene. The CDR3 consists of 15 residues. V was clipped by 0 bases and J by 5 bases, with 10 bases between them. In nucleotides, the CDR3 is TGTGCCAGCAGTTACTCTATAGACTTAACCGGGGAGCTGTTTTTT. Protein product: CASSYSIDLTGELFF.

The V gene is TRBV7-3, the J gene TRBJ2-3, with 9 positions matching TRBD2. With V trimmed by 4 bases and J by 4 bases, 9 bases remained unmatched. This CDR3 comprises 16 residues. Per the germline V gene, CDR1 is SGHTA and CDR2 is FQGTGA. CDR3 region: CASSYAGGSVADTQYF. The CDR3, as DNA: TGTGCCAGCAGCTACGCGGGGGGGAGCGTGGCAGATACGCAGTATTTT.

The DNA of the CDR3 is TGCGCCAGCAGGAAAGCGAAAGAGCTTACTGATCCTCGAGCTTTCTTT. Translated: CASRKAKELTDPRAFF. The chain combines TRBV4-1 with TRBJ1-1; D gene uncertain. Germline V gene lookup returns CDR1 MGHRA and CDR2 YSYEKL. This CDR3 region has 16 residues. The ends were cut back, 6 bases at V and 10 bases at J, with 27 bases in the middle.

This clone has more than one count but fewer than ten. V usage is TRBV10-3 and J usage is TRBJ1-1, with no clear D. The CDR3 loop spans 13 amino acids. CDR1 is ENHRY, CDR2 SYGVKD, per germline. The V gene lost 4 bases and the J gene lost 1 base, with 7 bases spanning the gap. This CDR3 reads CAISGSSNTEAFF. CDR3 bases: TGTGCCATCAGTGGTAGTTCGAACACTGAAGCTTTCTTT.

V gene TRBV5-6 combines with J gene TRBJ2-7; a weak D match, TRBD1 (7 bases). Germline lookup yields CDR1 SGHDT and CDR2 YYEEEE. Trimming left V 5 bases short and J 0 bases short, with 12 bases between. This CDR3 is built from 14 residues. In nucleotides, the CDR3 is TGTGCCAGCAGGGAGGGGGCCTACTCCTACGAGCAGTACTTC. The encoded protein is CASREGAYSYEQYF.

The chain couples TRBV5-8 to TRBJ2-1; 8 positions agree with TRBD2. Germline V gene sequence: CDR1 SGHTS, CDR2 YDEGEE. CDR3 length equals 15 residues. The V segment lost 4 bases and the J segment 6 bases; nucleotides outside the gene matches: 9. CDR3 sequence: CASSRGGADFNEQFF. The DNA for the CDR3 is TGTGCCAGCAGCCGGGGGGGGGCAGACTTCAATGAGCAGTTCTTC.

The V gene is TRBV5-1, the J gene TRBJ1-2; D possibly corresponds to TRBD1 (5 bases). V lost 7 bases and J lost 2, with 9 bases in between. Germline CDR1 reads SGHRS; CDR2 reads YFSETQ. The CDR3 loop spans 12 amino acids. CDR3 protein: CASSGENYGYTF. DNA of the CDR3: TGCGCCAGCTCGGGGGAAAACTATGGCTACACCTTC.

The V gene is TRBV18, the J gene TRBJ2-1; 8 bases match TRBD2. After removal of 3 bases from V and 4 bases from J, the junction contained 8 bases not matched to a gene. CDR1 and CDR2 from the germline V gene are KGHSH and LQKENI. CDR3 length equals 16 residues. Here the CDR3 DNA reads TGTGCCAGCTCACCGCGCGGGGGGCGGGGGTACAATGAGCAGTTCTTC. Its translation is CASSPRGGRGYNEQFF.

The rearrangement joins TRBV30 to TRBJ2-1; 7 bases are shared with TRBD1. V shed 0 bases and J 7 bases; nucleotides not matched to a gene: 3. The CDR3 runs to 13 residues. The germline gives CDR1 GTSNPN, CDR2 SVGIG (reference sequence). CDR3 sequence reads: CAWSVGGANEQFF. In nucleotides, the CDR3 is TGTGCCTGGAGTGTAGGGGGCGCGAATGAGCAGTTCTTC. Supplemented by reference TRBV30 and TRBJ2-1, the full variable domain reads SQTIHQWPATLVQPVGSPLSLECTVEGTSNPNLYWYRQAAGRGLQLLFYSVGIGQISSEVPQNLSASRPQDRQFILSSKKLLLSDSGFYLCAWSVGGANEQFFGPGTRLTVL.

The chain recombines TRBV14 with TRBJ2-5, with a possible D match to TRBD2 (6 bases). Germline V gene data show CDR1 as SGHDN and CDR2 as FVKESK. The CDR3 consists of 17 residues. The V and J ends lost 2 bases and 2 bases respectively, with 18 bases between them. CDR3 in amino acids: CASSQMGGRGQQETQYF. For the CDR3, the DNA is TGTGCCAGCAGCCAAATGGGCGGGCGGGGCCAACAAGAGACCCAGTACTTC.

The rearrangement joins TRBV10-3 to TRBJ1-6; D uncertain. The V end lost 3 bases, the J end lost 10 bases, and 10 bases lay between the germline ends. CDR3 length: 13 amino acids. CDR1 ENHRY and CDR2 SYGVKD come from the germline V gene. The CDR3 nucleotides read TGTGCCATCAGTGACGGGATAAACTCACCCCTCCACTTT. It translates to CAISDGINSPLHF.

The chain uses TRBV21-1 and TRBJ2-7; TRBD2, as called in the table, went unchecked against the DNA. TRBV21-1 constitutes a pseudogene. This CDR3 is 13 amino acids long. The CDR3 sequence is CASSKVRGAPQYF. In nucleotides, the CDR3 is TGTGCCAGCAGCAAAGTCCGCGGGGCCCCGCAGTACTTC.

The gene calls are TRBV7-3 and TRBJ2-5; 8 bases line up with TRBD1. The germline V gene encodes CDR1 SGHTA and CDR2 FQGTGA. After removal of 2 bases from V and 5 bases from J, the junction contained 4 bases not matched to a gene. The CDR3 totals 14 residues. The CDR3 sequence is CASSLSGGRETQYF. CDR3 sequence (DNA): TGTGCCAGCAGCTTATCAGGGGGCCGGGAGACCCAGTACTTC.

The chain is built from TRBV5-5 and TRBJ2-2; 7 nucleotides align to TRBD2. The CDR3 has 15 residues. CDR1 is SGHKS, CDR2 YYEKEE, per germline (reference sequence). The junction had 6 bases not matched to a gene; V was cut back by 1 base and J by 6 bases. The CDR3 protein is CASSLLTSVAGELFF. CDR3 bases: TGTGCCAGCAGCTTGTTAACTAGCGTTGCCGGGGAGCTGTTTTTT.

This clone was seen only a few times. This chain uses TRBV27 with TRBJ2-2; weak D call: TRBD2 (6 bases). Germline V gene lookup returns CDR1 MNHEY and CDR2 SMNVEV (reference sequence). The CDR3 is made up of 14 amino acids. V was cut by 7 bases and J by 5 bases, with 14 bases left in between. Here the CDR3 DNA reads TGTGCCAGCAACTGGGACGGGGGAACCGGGGAGCTGTTTTTT. The encoded protein is CASNWDGGTGELFF.

The chain has TRBV5-4 and TRBJ2-1, with 15 bases matching TRBD2. The germline CDR1 and CDR2 sequences are SGHNT and YYREEE (reference sequence). The CDR3 runs 20 residues. The J segment lost 0 bases and the V segment lost 4 bases, leaving 11 bases of the junction unmatched. CDR3 nucleotide sequence: TGTGCCAGCAGCCAGGCTAAGGGACTAGCGGGGGGCCTCTCCTACAATGAGCAGTTCTTC. Amino acids: CASSQAKGLAGGLSYNEQFF. Supplemented by reference TRBV5-4 and TRBJ2-1, the full variable domain reads ETGVTQSPTHLIKTRGQQVTLRCSSQSGHNTVSWYQQALGQGPQFIFQYYREEENGRGNFPPRFSGLQFPNYSSELNVNALELDDSALYLCASSQAKGLAGGLSYNEQFFGPGTRLTVL.

The chain is built from TRBV5-1 and TRBJ2-1, with TRBD2 matching 11 bases. Losses at the gene ends were 3 bases for V and 5 bases for J; bases not matched to a gene: 4. Germline V gene lookup returns CDR1 SGHRS and CDR2 YFSETQ. There are 15 residues in the CDR3. The CDR3 sequence is CASSSSGGPNNEQFF. CDR3 coding DNA: TGCGCCAGCAGCTCTAGCGGGGGGCCCAACAATGAGCAGTTCTTC. The full variable domain, completed using reference TRBV5-1 and TRBJ2-1, is KAGVTQTPRYLIKTRGQQVTLSCSPISGHRSVSWYQQTPGQGLQFLFEYFSETQRNKGNFPGRFSGRQFSNSRSEMNVSTLELGDSALYLCASSSSGGPNNEQFFGPGTRLTVL.